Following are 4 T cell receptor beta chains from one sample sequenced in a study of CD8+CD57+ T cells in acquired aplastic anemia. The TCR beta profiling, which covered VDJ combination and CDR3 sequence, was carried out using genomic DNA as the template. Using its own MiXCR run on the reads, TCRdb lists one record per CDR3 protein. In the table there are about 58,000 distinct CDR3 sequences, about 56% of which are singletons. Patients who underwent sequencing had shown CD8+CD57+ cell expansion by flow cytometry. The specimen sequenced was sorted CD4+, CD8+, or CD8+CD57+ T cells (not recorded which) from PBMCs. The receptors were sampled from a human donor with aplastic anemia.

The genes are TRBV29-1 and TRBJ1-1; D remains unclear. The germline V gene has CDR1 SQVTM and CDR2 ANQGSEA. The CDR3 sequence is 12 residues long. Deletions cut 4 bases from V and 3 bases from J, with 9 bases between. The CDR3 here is CSVVPGDTEAFF. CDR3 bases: TGCAGCGTTGTGCCCGGGGACACTGAAGCTTTCTTT. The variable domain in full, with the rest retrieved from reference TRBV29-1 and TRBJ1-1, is SAVISQKPSRDICQRGTSLTIQCQVDSQVTMMFWYRQQPGQSLTLIATANQGSEATYESGFVIDKFPISRPNLTFSTLTVSNMSPEDSSIYLCSVVPGDTEAFFGQGTRLTVV.

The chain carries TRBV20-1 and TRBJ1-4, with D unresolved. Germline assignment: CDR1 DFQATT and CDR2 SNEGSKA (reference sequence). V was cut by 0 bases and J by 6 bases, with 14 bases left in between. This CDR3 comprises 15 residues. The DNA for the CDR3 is TGCAGTGCTAGAGACAGAGACAAGGGAGATGAAAAACTGTTTTTT. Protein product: CSARDRDKGDEKLFF.

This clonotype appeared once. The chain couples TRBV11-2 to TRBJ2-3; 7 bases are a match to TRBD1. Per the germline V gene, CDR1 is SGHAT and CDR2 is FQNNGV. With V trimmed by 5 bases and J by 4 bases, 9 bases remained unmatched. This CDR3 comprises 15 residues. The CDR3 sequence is CASSTRQGLADTQYF. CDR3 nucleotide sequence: TGTGCCAGCAGCACGCGACAGGGCTTAGCAGATACGCAGTATTTT.

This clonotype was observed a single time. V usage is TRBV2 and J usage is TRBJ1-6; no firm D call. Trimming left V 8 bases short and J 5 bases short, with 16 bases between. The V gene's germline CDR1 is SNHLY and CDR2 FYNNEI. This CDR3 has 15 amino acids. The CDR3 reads CASFPGRDHNSPLHF. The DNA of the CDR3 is TGTGCCAGCTTTCCTGGGCGAGATCATAATTCACCCCTCCACTTT. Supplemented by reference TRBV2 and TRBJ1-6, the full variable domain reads EPEVTQTPSHQVTQMGQEVILRCVPISNHLYFYWYRQILGQKVEFLVSFYNNEISEKSEIFDDQFSVERPDGSNFTLKIRSTKLEDSAMYFCASFPGRDHNSPLHFGNGTRLTVT.